This T cell receptor (beta chain) is drawn from a study of CD8 T cells in ankylosing spondylitis. Germline V CDR1 and CDR2: DFQATT, SNEGSKA (reference sequence). Trimming took 7 bases from V and 10 from J, leaving 20 bases between them. The CDR3 is made up of 13 amino acids. MiXCR was run by TCRdb on the 5' RACE reads, yielding one entry per CDR3 protein. The sample records around 130,000 distinct CDR3 sequences, roughly 7.3% being singletons. This clonotype occurred many times. J is TRBJ2-1 and V is TRBV20-1; a possible D gene is TRBD2 (6 bases). The source is a male donor with ankylosing spondylitis or in good health (not recorded which). The sequenced sample was blood, either unsorted or a sorted T cell fraction (not recorded which). This chain's CDR3 is CSVSGGTDWEQFF. The CDR3 coding sequence is TGCAGTGTAAGCGGCGGGACCGACTGGGAGCAGTTCTTC.